The 31 T cell receptor beta chains reported below all come from one sample, sequenced in a study of blood T cell repertoires in COVID-19. Sequencing was performed with immunoSEQ multiplex PCR; in TCRdb, only in-frame clones are kept and a portion is missing. Altogether approximately 190,000 clones are present, about 85% being singletons, with the ten largest covering roughly 21%. The sample taken for sequencing was peripheral blood. Source of these receptors: a man aged 55-75 years with active or convalescent COVID-19.

This chain links TRBV10-2 with TRBJ2-1, with D perhaps matching TRBD1 (6 bases). V lost 2 bases and J lost 15, with 14 bases in between. There are 12 residues in the CDR3. CDR1 and CDR2 from the germline V gene are WSHSY and SAAADI. The CDR3 reads CASSELGDKPFF. CDR3 DNA: TGCGCCAGCAGTGAGCTGGGGGACAAGCCGTTCTTC.

V gene TRBV19 combines with J gene TRBJ1-3; 8 nucleotides agree with TRBD1. Germline CDR1 and CDR2: LNHDA and SQIVND (reference sequence). The V gene end was trimmed by 5 bases and the J gene end by 2 bases; junction bases not matched to a gene: 14. The CDR3 runs to 18 residues. The CDR3 loop reads CASSPDRELGGPGNTIYF. The CDR3 region has the DNA TGTGCCAGTAGTCCGGACAGGGAATTAGGGGGACCTGGAAACACCATATATTTT.

V is TRBV4-2 and J is TRBJ2-3, with 11 bases identical to TRBD2. Looked up from germline, CDR1 is LGHNA and CDR2 is YNFKEQ. This CDR3 has 16 residues. V gave up 3 bases and J gave up 2 bases; unmatched junction bases: 4. CDR3 residues: CASSQGTSGYTDTQYF. The CDR3, as DNA: TGTGCCAGCAGCCAGGGGACTAGCGGCTACACAGATACGCAGTATTTT.

This clone occurred once. The chain has TRBV11-2 and TRBJ2-1; 11 bases agree with TRBD2. Germline-derived CDR1 and CDR2 are SGHAT and FQNNGV. After removal of 2 bases from V and 3 bases from J, the junction contained 6 bases not matched to a gene. The CDR3 extends over 17 amino acids. Written as DNA, the CDR3 is TGTGCCAGCAGCTTAAGGTCGGGACTAGCGGACTACAATGAGCAGTTCTTC. This translates into CASSLRSGLADYNEQFF.

The chain recombines TRBV9 with TRBJ1-3; D call uncertain. There are 15 residues in the CDR3. V was shortened by 0 bases and J by 0 bases, with 7 bases between the two germline ends. Per the germline V gene, CDR1 is SGDLS and CDR2 is YYNGEE. CDR3 coding DNA: TGTGCCAGCAGCGTAGCTATTGGCTCTGGAAACACCATATATTTT. The encoded protein is CASSVAIGSGNTIYF.

This chain connects TRBV11-2 to TRBJ1-3, with 8 nucleotides matching TRBD1. Germline lookup yields CDR1 SGHAT and CDR2 FQNNGV. Unmatched junction bases numbered 5, after V lost 5 bases and J lost 2 bases. There are 15 residues in the CDR3. CDR3 in amino acids: CASSRDRGPGNTIYF. The CDR3, as DNA: TGTGCCAGCAGCAGAGACAGGGGCCCTGGAAACACCATATATTTT.

The CDR3 bases are TGTGCCAGCAGCTCTCAGGTGAACACTGAAGCTTTCTTT. It specifies CASSSQVNTEAFF. The genes are TRBV7-2 and TRBJ1-1, with D unclear. Germline V gene sequence: CDR1 SGHTA, CDR2 FQGNSA. Trimming removed 4 bases from V and 0 bases from J, with 6 bases in between. This CDR3 has 13 amino acids.

The chain joins TRBV10-3 to TRBJ1-1, with D maybe TRBD1 (6 bases). V lost 11 bases to trimming and J lost 1 base, with 17 bases between them. The CDR3 is 14 amino acids. The V gene's germline CDR1 is ENHRY and CDR2 SYGVKD. This CDR3 reads CASVRGGGNTEAFF. CDR3 sequence (DNA): TGTGCCTCCGTAAGGGGGGGAGGGAACACTGAAGCTTTCTTT.

This rearrangement joins TRBV18 to TRBJ2-5; 8 bases are a match to TRBD1. The germline gives CDR1 KGHSH, CDR2 LQKENI. The CDR3 has 16 residues. V lost 3 bases to trimming and J lost 4 bases; unmatched junction nucleotides: 10. The chain's CDR3 is CASSPGTGSFGETQYF. The CDR3 DNA follows: TGTGCCAGCTCACCGGGGACAGGCTCCTTCGGAGAGACCCAGTACTTC.

The chain uses TRBV3-1 (or the pseudogene TRBV3-2) and TRBJ2-7; 12 bases are shared with TRBD2. V was pared by 4 bases and J by 4 bases, with 2 bases of the junction left unmatched. CDR3 size: 14 residues. CDR1 LGHDT and CDR2 YNNKEL come from the germline V gene (reference sequence). The CDR3 bases are TGTGCCAGCAGCCCCGGGACTAGCGGGTACGAGCAGTACTTC. It specifies CASSPGTSGYEQYF.

The chain joins TRBV7-9 to TRBJ1-4, with D unclear. V shed 1 base and J shed 7 bases, with 13 bases lying between them. Germline assignment: CDR1 SEHNR and CDR2 FQNEAQ (reference sequence). The CDR3 extends over 15 amino acids. The CDR3 reads CASSLGNSAGEKLFF. The CDR3 DNA follows: TGTGCCAGCAGCTTAGGAAATTCGGCAGGTGAAAAACTGTTTTTT.

The V call is TRBV7-3, the J call TRBJ1-1; 10 bases match TRBD1. J was trimmed by 5 bases and V by 5 bases; bases with no gene match: 2. The V gene's germline CDR1 is SGHTA and CDR2 FQGTGA. The CDR3 loop spans 13 amino acids. CDR3 protein: CASSGQGGTEAFF. The CDR3 coding sequence is TGTGCCAGCAGCGGACAGGGGGGAACTGAAGCTTTCTTT.

The genes are TRBV15 and TRBJ2-7; perhaps TRBD1 as D (6 bases). CDR1 is LNHNV and CDR2 is YYDKDF in the germline V gene (reference sequence). The CDR3 has 14 amino acids. V lost 1 base to trimming and J lost 6 bases, with 13 bases between them. This CDR3 is CATSRGQGLREQYF. The CDR3 DNA sequence: TGTGCCACCAGCAGAGGGCAGGGGCTGCGCGAGCAGTACTTC.

The chain uses TRBV5-1 and TRBJ1-2; 8 nucleotides align to TRBD1. This CDR3 spans 15 amino acids. Trimming cost V 1 base and J 5 bases; bases outside gene matches: 7. Looked up from germline, CDR1 is SGHRS and CDR2 is YFSETQ. CDR3 in DNA: TGCGCCAGCAGCTTGTCTCTGGACAGGGTTTATGGCTACACCTTC. It is translated as CASSLSLDRVYGYTF.

The chain recombines TRBV19 with TRBJ1-3; a weak D match, TRBD1 (6 bases). The CDR3 has 14 residues. The germline CDR1 and CDR2 sequences are LNHDA and SQIVND (reference sequence). V lost 5 bases and J 1 base, leaving 9 bases between the germline ends. The CDR3 is CASSVTGSGNTIYF. The CDR3 nucleotides read TGTGCCAGTAGTGTGACAGGATCTGGAAACACCATATATTTT.

The V and J genes are TRBV5-1 and TRBJ1-6; the match to TRBD1 covers 7 bases. Trimming at V came to 4 bases and at J to 10 bases, leaving 8 bases not matched to a gene. In germline, CDR1 is SGHRS, CDR2 YFSETQ. The CDR3 sequence is 14 residues long. The CDR3 DNA reads TGCGCCAGCAGCACTGGACAGGCGGGGTCACCCCTCCACTTT. Amino acid sequence: CASSTGQAGSPLHF.

This chain connects TRBV5-1 to TRBJ1-4, with 8 bases matching TRBD1. Germline loops: CDR1 SGHRS, CDR2 YFSETQ. The CDR3 loop spans 15 amino acids. J was trimmed by 8 bases and V by 4 bases; bases with no gene match: 10. The CDR3 bases are TGCGCCAGCAGCCCGAATGGACAGGGTTACGAAAAACTGTTTTTT. Translating it yields CASSPNGQGYEKLFF. Filled out from reference TRBV5-1 and TRBJ1-4, the complete variable domain reads KAGVTQTPRYLIKTRGQQVTLSCSPISGHRSVSWYQQTPGQGLQFLFEYFSETQRNKGNFPGRFSGRQFSNSRSEMNVSTLELGDSALYLCASSPNGQGYEKLFFGSGTQLSVL.

This clone has a single count. This chain joins TRBV5-1 and TRBJ2-5; 10 nucleotides match TRBD1. With V trimmed by 4 bases and J by 3 bases, 6 bases remained unmatched. Germline V gene data show CDR1 as SGHRS and CDR2 as YFSETQ. The CDR3 runs to 15 residues. The CDR3 nucleotides are TGCGCCAGCAGCGCGGCCGGGACAGGGGAAGAGACCCAGTACTTC. It encodes CASSAAGTGEETQYF.

This rearrangement joins TRBV5-1 to TRBJ2-5, with TRBD1 matching 8 bases. Per germline, CDR1 SGHRS and CDR2 YFSETQ. The CDR3 is made up of 14 amino acids. With V trimmed by 4 bases and J by 7 bases, 9 bases remained unmatched. The CDR3 spells CASSPTQGAGTQYF. The DNA of the CDR3 is TGCGCCAGCAGCCCGACGCAGGGGGCAGGGACCCAGTACTTC. The complete variable domain, with remaining parts taken from reference TRBV5-1 and TRBJ2-5, reads KAGVTQTPRYLIKTRGQQVTLSCSPISGHRSVSWYQQTPGQGLQFLFEYFSETQRNKGNFPGRFSGRQFSNSRSEMNVSTLELGDSALYLCASSPTQGAGTQYFGPGTRLLVL.

The gene calls are TRBV7-9 and TRBJ2-7, with D perhaps matching TRBD1 (6 bases). Germline CDR1 and CDR2: SEHNR and FQNEAQ (reference sequence). Trimming shortened V by 3 bases and J by 2 bases, and 11 bases separated the two germline ends. The CDR3 is 14 amino acids. The CDR3 protein is CASSFWGHPYEQYF. The CDR3 nucleotides are TGTGCCAGCAGCTTTTGGGGACATCCCTACGAGCAGTACTTC. Supplemented by reference TRBV7-9 and TRBJ2-7, the full variable domain reads DTGVSQNPRHKITKRGQNVTFRCDPISEHNRLYWYRQTLGQGPEFLTYFQNEAQLEKSRLLSDRFSAERPKGSFSTLEIQRTEQGDSAMYLCASSFWGHPYEQYFGPGTRLTVT.

The gene calls are TRBV4-1 and TRBJ1-5; 9 bases agree with TRBD1. This CDR3 has 18 residues. Germline assignment: CDR1 MGHRA and CDR2 YSYEKL. V trimming: 0 bases; J trimming: 1 base; junction bases outside the gene matches: 7. CDR3 DNA: TGCGCCAGCAGCCAAGAAAAAGTGGGGACAGGGAGCAATCAGCCCCAGCATTTT. Translating gives CASSQEKVGTGSNQPQHF.

This chain connects TRBV21-1 to TRBJ2-2; the table's D call, TRBD1, was not checked against the DNA. TRBV21-1 is labeled a pseudogene. The CDR3 length is 15 residues. CDR3 sequence: CASSAMNRENGELFF. As DNA, the CDR3 is TGTGCCAGCAGCGCCATGAACAGGGAAAACGGGGAGCTGTTTTTT.

The chain employs TRBV4-2 and TRBJ1-1; D is uncertain. Trimming shortened V by 7 bases and J by 0 bases, and 15 bases separated the two germline ends. The CDR3 consists of 15 residues. Germline CDR1 is LGHNA and CDR2 is YNFKEQ. CDR3: CASTTADGMNTEAFF. CDR3 DNA: TGTGCCAGCACCACTGCGGACGGGATGAACACTGAAGCTTTCTTT.

This CDR3 reads CASSQFRGGPLHF. The CDR3 nucleotides read TGTGCCAGCAGCCAATTTAGGGGCGGACCCCTCCACTTT. The chain is built from TRBV3-1 (or the pseudogene TRBV3-2) and TRBJ1-6, with a weak D call TRBD1 (5 bases). The V end lost 2 bases, the J end lost 12 bases, and 11 bases lay between the germline ends. The CDR3 sequence is 13 residues long. Germline CDR1 is LGHDT and CDR2 is YNNKEL (reference sequence).

The chain combines TRBV6-1 with TRBJ2-2; TRBD1 matches at 8 bases. Germline V gives CDR1 MNHNS, CDR2 SASEGT. The trim removed 0 bases at V and 5 bases at J, leaving 5 bases unmatched. The CDR3 sequence is 16 residues long. In DNA, the CDR3 is TGTGCCAGCAGTGAAGCGCCCGACAGGGGAACCGGGGAGCTGTTTTTT. Its translation is CASSEAPDRGTGELFF.

The CDR3 loop reads CASSQVNRPYGYTF. CDR3 nucleotide sequence: TGTGCCAGCAGCCAAGTAAACAGACCTTATGGCTACACCTTC. The V and J genes are TRBV14 and TRBJ1-2, with D hard to call. V was cut by 1 base and J by 5 bases, with 11 bases left in between. The germline CDR1 and CDR2 sequences are SGHDN and FVKESK. This CDR3 spans 14 amino acids.

There are a few counts of this clone. The chain joins TRBV7-8 to TRBJ2-2, with D possibly being TRBD2 (5 bases). V was shortened by 5 bases and J by 4 bases, with 11 bases between the two germline ends. The germline gives CDR1 SGHVS, CDR2 FQNEAQ. The CDR3 runs 14 residues. The CDR3 DNA sequence: TGTGCCAGCAGCCCGCGAGCGGTCACCGGGGAGCTGTTTTTT. Translation: CASSPRAVTGELFF.

This clone turned up a few times. J is TRBJ2-2 and V is TRBV4-1; D perhaps matches TRBD1 (5 bases). The germline V gene encodes CDR1 MGHRA and CDR2 YSYEKL. Trimming pared 1 base from V and 2 bases from J, leaving 11 bases between. This CDR3 is built from 16 residues. The DNA for the CDR3 is TGCGCCAGCAGCCAAGTAGGGGCAGGTAACACCGGGGAGCTGTTTTTT. This sequence encodes CASSQVGAGNTGELFF.

This clone was seen a single time. The chain recombines TRBV5-6 with TRBJ2-2; possible D gene TRBD1, 5 bases. Trimming took off 5 bases at V and 7 bases at J, with 18 bases between the two ends. CDR1 and CDR2 (germline): SGHDT, YYEEEE. The CDR3 contains 15 residues. The CDR3 region is CASRMITQEYGELFF. CDR3 DNA sequence: TGTGCCAGCAGGATGATCACACAGGAGTACGGGGAGCTGTTTTTT. Together with reference TRBV5-6 and TRBJ2-2, the CDR3 gives the full variable domain: DAGVTQSPTHLIKTRGQQVTLRCSPKSGHDTVSWYQQALGQGPQFIFQYYEEEERQRGNFPDRFSGHQFPNYSSELNVNALLLGDSALYLCASRMITQEYGELFFGEGSRLTVL.

This clone was recorded only once. The chain has TRBV19 and TRBJ1-6; D unclear. In germline, CDR1 is LNHDA, CDR2 SQIVND (reference sequence). Trimming took off 7 bases at V and 6 bases at J, with 10 bases between the two ends. The length of the CDR3 is 13 residues. The CDR3 region is CASTALSNSPLHF. In DNA, the CDR3 is TGTGCCAGTACTGCGCTCTCTAATTCACCCCTCCACTTT.

The CDR3 loop reads CASSSDYSTDTQYF. Written as DNA, the CDR3 is TGTGCCAGCAGCTCTGACTATAGCACAGATACGCAGTATTTT. This rearrangement joins TRBV3-1 (or the pseudogene TRBV3-2) to TRBJ2-3, with D perhaps matching TRBD2 (5 bases). Germline CDR1 reads LGHDT; CDR2 reads YNNKEL (reference sequence). Trimming took off 5 bases at V and 0 bases at J, with 9 bases between the two ends. The CDR3 runs to 14 residues.